This is a list of T cell receptor beta chains from one sample in a study of T cells in narcolepsy. TCRdb keeps only in-frame clones here, not all; method: immunoSEQ multiplex PCR. The table has some 33,000 clones, roughly 88% seen once. The sequencing sample was made of CD45RA- memory CD4+ T cells from PBMCs. Receptors originate from a human donor with narcolepsy. Each CDR3 is given with its conserved first and last residue. The D gene is left open where the match is weak. The size entry is marked missing in some rows and otherwise reads once, few, many or a size class.

-	-	TRBV4-2	TRBJ1-1	TGTGCCAGCAGCCAAGGAGCCATCGTTAGCACTGAAGCTTTCTTT	CASSQGAIVSTEAFF
-	-	TRBV6-5	TRBJ1-1	TGTGCCAGCAGAAGACAGCTCGACACTGAAGCTTTCTTT	CASRRQLDTEAFF
-	-	TRBV28	TRBJ1-2	TGTGCCAGCAGTTTAAATATCTTGGAGGACTACACCTTC	CASSLNILEDYTF
TRBD1	-	TRBV7-6	TRBJ2-7	TGTGCCAGCAGCTCCTTCATGACAGGGAAGTCCTACGAGCAGTACTTC	CASSSFMTGKSYEQYF
TRBD1	-	TRBV2	TRBJ1-1	TGTGCCAGTAGTGTGGGACAGGGGAACACTGAAGCTTTCTTT	CASSVGQGNTEAFF
-	-	TRBV5-1	TRBJ2-5	TGCGCCAGCAGCTTGGGTCAGCAAGAGACCCAGTACTTC	CASSLGQQETQYF
-	once	TRBV29-1	TRBJ2-2	TGCAGCGTTGAAGGGACGTCCGGCACCGGGGAGCTGTTTTTT	CSVEGTSGTGELFF
-	-	TRBV11-2	TRBJ1-2	TGTGCCAGCAGCTTACAGGCTAACTATGGCTACACCTTC	CASSLQANYGYTF
-	-	TRBV25-1	TRBJ2-7	TGTGCCAGCAGTGCGGGGACCTACGAGCAGTACTTC	CASSAGTYEQYF
-	-	TRBV7-9	TRBJ2-5	TGTGCCAGCAGCTTACCGACGGGAGCGGGAGAGACCCAGTACTTC	CASSLPTGAGETQYF
-	-	TRBV29-1	TRBJ1-1	TGCAGCGTTGGCAGCGACCTTAGGAACACTGAAGCTTTCTTT	CSVGSDLRNTEAFF
TRBD2	-	TRBV19	TRBJ2-7	TGTGCCAGTAGTATATCCGGGGGGACCTACGAGCAGTACTTC	CASSISGGTYEQYF
-	-	TRBV6-5	TRBJ1-1	TGTGCCAGCAGTAAATCTACAGCCCTTAGCGCTTTCTTT	CASSKSTALSAFF
-	-	TRBV5-1	TRBJ1-3	TGCGCCAGCAGCTCAGTGGGGGGAAACACCATATATTTT	CASSSVGGNTIYF
-	-	TRBV5-4	TRBJ2-7	TGTGCCAGCAGCTTGGGGGCAGCTACCTACGAGCAGTACTTC	CASSLGAATYEQYF
-	-	TRBV18	TRBJ1-2	TGTGCCAGCTCACCTCGGGCAGGGGTCGAACCTACTGCTGGCTACACCTTC	CASSPRAGVEPTAGYTF
-	-	TRBV21-1	TRBJ1-1	TGTGCCAGCAGCTTACACAGGGGGCGATTAATCAACACTGAAGCTTTCTTT	CASSLHRGRLINTEAFF
-	few	TRBV19	TRBJ1-2	TGTGCCAGTAGTATAAAGATCAACTATGGCTACACCTTC	CASSIKINYGYTF
TRBD1	-	TRBV6-1	TRBJ1-2	TGTGCCAGCAATCCGGGACAGGGGAACTATGGCTACACCTTC	CASNPGQGNYGYTF
-	-	TRBV30	TRBJ1-5	TGTGCCTCCGCGACAGGAGGGGCGAATCAGCCCCAGCATTTT	CASATGGANQPQHF
-	-	TRBV6-1	TRBJ2-3	TGTGCCAGCAGTGACCCGGGACGGACGACAGATACGCAGTATTTT	CASSDPGRTTDTQYF
TRBD2	-	TRBV29-1	TRBJ2-2	TGCAGCGTCCAACTAGCGGGGACACCACTCGCGAACACCGGGGAGCTGTTTTTT	CSVQLAGTPLANTGELFF
-	-	TRBV5-1	TRBJ1-4	TGCGCCAGCAGCCCAGGACGGAATAATGAAAAACTGTTTTTT	CASSPGRNNEKLFF
-	-	TRBV28	TRBJ1-3	TGTGCCAGCATAAAAAACACCATATATTTT	CASIKNTIYF
-	once	TRBV30	TRBJ1-4	TGTGCCTTCAAAGCAGGCGTAGCTAATGAAAAACTGTTTTTT	CAFKAGVANEKLFF
-	-	TRBV5-1	TRBJ1-6	TGCGCCAGCAGCTTGGTTTGGACAGATAATTCACCCCTCCACTTT	CASSLVWTDNSPLHF
TRBD1	-	TRBV10-1	TRBJ1-5	TGCGCCAGCTCACCCCGGGACAGGGTAGTTCTCCGGGCGGTTCAGCCCCAGCATTTT	CASSPRDRVVLRAVQPQHF
TRBD1	-	TRBV27	TRBJ1-2	TGTGCCAGCAGTACTCGGACAGGGGGAAGCTATGGCTACACCTTC	CASSTRTGGSYGYTF
-	-	TRBV7-2	TRBJ2-1	TGTGCCAGCACCCAGGCCAGGGAGCAGTTCTTC	CASTQAREQFF
-	-	TRBV30	TRBJ2-3	TGTGCCTGGAGCCAGGGATGGACAGATACGCAGTATTTT	CAWSQGWTDTQYF
TRBD1	-	TRBV18	TRBJ1-6	TGTGCCAGCTCACCAGACGCAGGGGGCTATAATTCACCCCTCCACTTT	CASSPDAGGYNSPLHF
-	-	TRBV18	TRBJ1-4	TGTGCCAGCTCACCACGGCCTCGGGAGCATGAAAAACTGTTTTTT	CASSPRPREHEKLFF
-	-	TRBV6-1	TRBJ2-5	TGTGCCAGCAGTGAATGGGGGCGCACCCAGGGGGAGACCCAGTACTTC	CASSEWGRTQGETQYF
-	-	TRBV25-1	TRBJ1-1	TGTGCCAGCAGTGAAGCAGGGGCAACTGAAGCTTTCTTT	CASSEAGATEAFF
-	-	TRBV10-2	TRBJ1-2	TGCGCCAGCGATCGGGACCCCCTACCCCATGGCTACACCTTC	CASDRDPLPHGYTF
-	once	TRBV4-3	TRBJ1-1	TGCGCCAGCAGCTCACGCCCGGGATTGAACACTGAAGCTTTCTTT	CASSSRPGLNTEAFF
-	-	TRBV20-1	TRBJ2-5	TGCAGTGCTAGAGATCGGGAGACCCAGTACTTC	CSARDRETQYF
-	-	TRBV6-6	TRBJ1-5	TGTGCCAGCAGTCTTAGGGAAAGCAATCAGCCCCAGCATTTT	CASSLRESNQPQHF
TRBD2	-	TRBV5-1	TRBJ2-7	TGCGCCAGCAGCAGGGGGTTACTAGCGGGCAGCTCCTACGAGCAGTACTTC	CASSRGLLAGSSYEQYF
-	-	TRBV6-6	TRBJ1-5	TGTGCCGCCTCCCGGGGGGCAGGCAATCAGCCCCAGCATTTT	CAASRGAGNQPQHF
-	-	TRBV15	TRBJ1-1	TGTGCCACCAGCAGAGATCGGACAGCGAACACTGAAGCTTTCTTT	CATSRDRTANTEAFF
-	-	TRBV5-1	TRBJ2-2	TGCGCCAGCAGCTGGCGGACCGGTAATTCGAACACCGGGGAGCTGTTTTTT	CASSWRTGNSNTGELFF
-	-	TRBV28	TRBJ2-7	TGTGCCAGCACATCAGGGGAGTCCTACGAGCAGTACTTC	CASTSGESYEQYF
TRBD1	-	TRBV14	TRBJ2-7	TGTGCCAGCAGGAAGACAGGGTTCTACGAGCAGTACTTC	CASRKTGFYEQYF
-	-	TRBV5-1	TRBJ2-7	TGCGCCAGCAGCTCCCCCGAGGGGGGACAGCCCTACGAGCAGTACTTC	CASSSPEGGQPYEQYF
-	-	TRBV28	TRBJ2-7	TGTGCCAGCCTAGGACGGAGTTCCTACGAGCAGTACTTC	CASLGRSSYEQYF
TRBD2	few	TRBV19	TRBJ2-1	TGTGCCAGTAGTATAGGTGCGGGAGCGGGCAATGAGCAGTTCTTC	CASSIGAGAGNEQFF
-	-	TRBV21-1	TRBJ2-1	TGTGCCAGCAGCTTTAGCGGGAGGGCCATCTACAATGAGCAGTTCTTC	CASSFSGRAIYNEQFF
-	-	TRBV5-5	TRBJ1-4	TGTGCCAGCAGCCGCGACGACGGAAAACTGTTTTTT	CASSRDDGKLFF
TRBD1	once	TRBV7-2	TRBJ1-2	TGTGCCAGCAGCTTAAGGGAGGGGGAGGGGGCTTTTAACTATGGCTACACCTTC	CASSLREGEGAFNYGYTF
TRBD2	-	TRBV4-1	TRBJ2-7	TGCGCCAGCAGCCTGGGGACTAGCGGGAGCTCCTACGAGCAGTACTTC	CASSLGTSGSSYEQYF
TRBD1	-	TRBV19	TRBJ2-1	TGTGCCAGTTGCCTTAGACCAGGGGGTATACGAGATGAGCAGTTCTTC	CASCLRPGGIRDEQFF
-	-	TRBV2	TRBJ1-2	TGTGCCAGCAGTGAAGCGTGGCGGTATGGCTACACCTTC	CASSEAWRYGYTF
-	-	TRBV4-1	TRBJ1-2	TGCGCCAGCAGCCGAACGCAGGATATTCCTAACTATGGCTACACCTTC	CASSRTQDIPNYGYTF
TRBD2	-	TRBV7-2	TRBJ2-1	TGTGCCAGCAGCCCAAGGACTAGCGGGTCAATCGGGCCCTACAATGAGCAGTTCTTC	CASSPRTSGSIGPYNEQFF
TRBD1	-	TRBV6-6	TRBJ1-6	TGTGCCAGCAGATACCAGGACAGGGATAATTCACCCCTCCACTTT	CASRYQDRDNSPLHF
TRBD2	-	TRBV29-1	TRBJ2-7	TGCAGCTTGGCCTTTGATACTAGCGGCTCCTACGAGCAGTACTTC	CSLAFDTSGSYEQYF
-	few	TRBV19	TRBJ1-1	TGTGCCAGTAGTACTCGACAGAACACTGAAGCTTTCTTT	CASSTRQNTEAFF
-	-	TRBV7-2	TRBJ1-5	TGTGCCAGCAGCTTGGGACGATGGAACAATCAGCCCCAGCATTTT	CASSLGRWNNQPQHF